Below are 28 T cell receptor beta chains sequenced from a single sample in a study of shared clonotypes between healthy human individuals (dated by TCRdb to the early 2020s). Library construction relied on the immunoSEQ multiplex PCR assay. TCRdb's version of the immuneACCESS table is confined to in-frame rearrangements and falls short of the full clone set. An unresolved V gene accounts for under half of the shortfall where checked; the remainder is of unknown origin. This sample has roughly 650,000 clones in its table, and 95% to 98% of those were observed once. In total, the top ten clones hold less than 0.065% of the sample. The source material was naive CD4+ T cells sorted from blood. The intended sense of this specimen's cell subset or site label: CD45RA+ positively selected. All receptors derive from a woman in her twenties or thirties in good health.

This clone was observed a single time. The chain's CDR3 is CAIRAPELQGNTIYF. The CDR3 DNA reads TGTGCCATCAGAGCCCCAGAGCTCCAGGGAAACACCATATATTTT. The chain links TRBV10-3 to TRBJ1-3; D remains ambiguous. The CDR3 length is 15 residues. Trimming pared 6 bases from V and 4 bases from J, leaving 16 bases between. The germline V gene encodes CDR1 ENHRY and CDR2 SYGVKD.

The chain links TRBV5-1 to TRBJ1-4, with 8 positions matching TRBD1. This CDR3 is 15 amino acids long. V gave up 4 bases and J gave up 3 bases; unmatched junction bases: 5. The germline V gene has CDR1 SGHRS and CDR2 YFSETQ. CDR3 region: CASSPQGAANEKLFF. The CDR3 nucleotides are TGCGCCAGCAGCCCCCAGGGGGCAGCTAATGAAAAACTGTTTTTT. Drawing the rest from reference TRBV5-1 and TRBJ1-4, the complete variable domain is KAGVTQTPRYLIKTRGQQVTLSCSPISGHRSVSWYQQTPGQGLQFLFEYFSETQRNKGNFPGRFSGRQFSNSRSEMNVSTLELGDSALYLCASSPQGAANEKLFFGSGTQLSVL.

The chain employs TRBV4-1 and TRBJ2-7; D is unresolved. There are 14 residues in the CDR3. The V end was cut by 0 bases, the J end by 6 bases, with 12 bases between. Looked up from germline, CDR1 is MGHRA and CDR2 is YSYEKL. CDR3 nucleotide sequence: TGCGCCAGCAGCCAAGACGGAACAGTCGGCGAGCAGTACTTC. The encoded protein is CASSQDGTVGEQYF.

A remark on this clone: Relative to the germline gene, one junction end is altered; a read error may explain this. The chain couples TRBV19 to TRBJ2-7, with D possibly TRBD1 on 6 matching bases. Germline CDR1 LNHDA, CDR2 SQIVND (reference sequence). CDR3 size: 13 residues. The CDR3 DNA is TGTGCCAGTAGTATACAGCCCGGGGACAATTTACACTTC. It encodes CASSIQPGDNLHF.

This chain uses TRBV27 with TRBJ1-1; D is undetermined. Looked up from germline, CDR1 is MNHEY and CDR2 is SMNVEV (reference sequence). This CDR3 has 16 amino acids. Between the trimmed V and J ends, which lost 5 bases and 4 bases, there was a span of 20 bases. CDR3 DNA: TGTGCCAGCAGTCCGGGCCGAGGGAGAGGGAGCACTGAAGCTTTCTTT. Protein product: CASSPGRGRGSTEAFF.

Only one count was recorded for this clone. At the DNA level, this CDR3 is encoded by other sequences in the same sample as well. V is TRBV27 and J is TRBJ2-3; D not resolved. The CDR3 has 13 residues. Germline loops: CDR1 MNHEY, CDR2 SMNVEV (reference sequence). V shed 2 bases and J shed 2 bases, with 5 bases lying between them. For the CDR3, the DNA is TGTGCCAGCAGTTTAGTAAACACAGATACGCAGTATTTT. It encodes CASSLVNTDTQYF.

The rearrangement uses TRBV4-1 and TRBJ1-4, with D possibly TRBD1 on 6 matching bases. From germline, CDR1 is MGHRA and CDR2 YSYEKL. The CDR3 has 16 amino acids. V shed 1 base and J shed 4 bases, with 13 bases lying between them. CDR3 loop: CASSQVGGANNEKLFF. The CDR3 bases are TGCGCCAGCAGCCAAGTGGGGGGCGCAAATAATGAAAAACTGTTTTTT.

The chain couples TRBV28 to TRBJ2-7; unclear D gene. Trimming left V 4 bases short and J 3 bases short, with 16 bases between. The CDR3 loop spans 15 amino acids. CDR1 MDHEN and CDR2 SYDVKM come from the germline V gene. CDR3 sequence reads: CASSYTGSLDYEQYF. The CDR3 bases are TGTGCCAGCAGTTATACCGGGTCCCTCGACTACGAGCAGTACTTC.

The rearrangement joins TRBV5-1 to TRBJ2-7; weak D call: TRBD2 (5 bases). Germline values: CDR1 SGHRS, CDR2 YFSETQ. This CDR3 region has 14 residues. The ends were cut back, 3 bases at V and 0 bases at J, with 10 bases in the middle. The DNA of the CDR3 is TGCGCCAGCAGCTCCGGAGGAAGCTCCTACGAGCAGTACTTC. This encodes CASSSGGSSYEQYF.

This chain uses TRBV2 with TRBJ1-5; D is ambiguous. This CDR3 region has 13 residues. Germline CDR1 and CDR2: SNHLY and FYNNEI. Trimming shortened V by 8 bases and J by 1 base, and 9 bases separated the two germline ends. Written as DNA, the CDR3 is TGTGCCAGCGGCAAGACGAGCAATCAGCCCCAGCATTTT. This encodes CASGKTSNQPQHF.

This rearrangement joins TRBV27 to TRBJ2-7; D not certain. V was cut by 7 bases and J by 1 base, with 17 bases left in between. Germline lookup yields CDR1 MNHEY and CDR2 SMNVEV (reference sequence). The CDR3 extends over 15 amino acids. The CDR3 region is CASIPRLGDSYEQYF. CDR3 DNA sequence: TGTGCCAGCATCCCTAGGTTAGGAGATTCCTACGAGCAGTACTTC.

This chain links TRBV27 with TRBJ2-7, with 7 bases that match TRBD1. The CDR3 runs to 15 residues. Germline lookup yields CDR1 MNHEY and CDR2 SMNVEV (reference sequence). The V segment lost 6 bases and the J segment 1 base; nucleotides outside the gene matches: 9. The CDR3 DNA follows: TGTGCCAGCAGGGTCCCCCAGGGGGTATCCTACGAGCAGTACTTC. Protein: CASRVPQGVSYEQYF.

The chain carries TRBV6-5 and TRBJ2-5; D is ambiguous. In germline, CDR1 is MNHEY, CDR2 SVGAGI. Trimming removed 2 bases at V and 4 bases at J, with 5 bases between. This CDR3 is 12 amino acids long. CDR3 region: CASSYGRETQYF. The CDR3 DNA reads as TGTGCCAGCAGTTACGGAAGAGAGACCCAGTACTTC.

CDR3 protein: CASSGDSFSSTDTQYF. DNA of the CDR3: TGCGCCAGCAGCGGGGACAGCTTTTCTAGCACAGATACGCAGTATTTT. The rearrangement links TRBV5-1 to TRBJ2-3, with 7 bases lining up with TRBD1. The CDR3 spans 16 residues. V was pared by 4 bases and J by 0 bases, with 8 bases of the junction left unmatched. Germline V gene lookup returns CDR1 SGHRS and CDR2 YFSETQ.

In regard to this clone: Its ends do not fully match the called genes, so a read error is possible. At the DNA level, this CDR3 is encoded by other sequences in the same sample as well. This chain uses TRBV19 with TRBJ1-2, with 9 bases aligning to TRBD1. Germline CDR1 and CDR2: LNHDA and SQIVND (reference sequence). The CDR3 contains 13 residues. CDR3 bases: TGTGCCAGCAGTATGGGACAGGGCGTTGGCTACACCTTC. Its protein product is CASSMGQGVGYTF.

The chain combines TRBV7-9 with TRBJ2-3, with 7 bases matching TRBD2. The CDR3 has 16 residues. Germline V CDR1 and CDR2: SEHNR, FQNEAQ (reference sequence). The junction had 9 bases not matched to a gene; V was cut back by 3 bases and J by 3 bases. In nucleotides, the CDR3 is TGTGCCAGCAGCTTCTCCAGCGGGAAAAGGACAGATACGCAGTATTTT. Its translation is CASSFSSGKRTDTQYF. Based on the CDR3 plus reference TRBV7-9 and TRBJ2-3, the full variable domain is DTGVSQNPRHKITKRGQNVTFRCDPISEHNRLYWYRQTLGQGPEFLTYFQNEAQLEKSRLLSDRFSAERPKGSFSTLEIQRTEQGDSAMYLCASSFSSGKRTDTQYFGPGTRLTVL.

This clone was counted a single time. The gene calls are TRBV5-1 and TRBJ1-2; 9 bases align to TRBD1. Germline V gene sequence: CDR1 SGHRS, CDR2 YFSETQ. The CDR3 has 14 residues. V was pared by 4 bases and J by 2 bases, with 3 bases of the junction left unmatched. CDR3 sequence: CASSQGTGNYGYTF. CDR3 in DNA: TGCGCCAGCAGCCAGGGGACAGGGAACTATGGCTACACCTTC. The full variable domain, rest sourced from reference TRBV5-1 and TRBJ1-2, is KAGVTQTPRYLIKTRGQQVTLSCSPISGHRSVSWYQQTPGQGLQFLFEYFSETQRNKGNFPGRFSGRQFSNSRSEMNVSTLELGDSALYLCASSQGTGNYGYTFGSGTRLTVV.

V usage is TRBV10-1 and J usage is TRBJ1-3; D is ambiguous. Trimming pared 7 bases from V and 8 bases from J, leaving 9 bases between. The CDR3 is 11 residues long. From germline, CDR1 is WNHNN and CDR2 SYGVQD (reference sequence). CDR3 nucleotides: TGCGCCAGCACCGCCGGCGACACCATATATTTT. The encoded protein is CASTAGDTIYF.

This rearrangement joins TRBV7-2 to TRBJ1-3; D is perhaps TRBD1 (5 bases). Germline CDR1 is SGHTA and CDR2 is FQGNSA. This CDR3 contains 15 residues. V lost 1 base and J lost 4, with 11 bases in between. The DNA for the CDR3 is TGTGCCAGCAGCTTAGGACAGAGGATCGGAAACACCATATATTTT. Protein: CASSLGQRIGNTIYF.

Only one count was recorded for this clone. The chain carries TRBV4-1 and TRBJ2-1, with D perhaps matching TRBD1 or TRBD2 (5 bases each). Germline assignment: CDR1 MGHRA and CDR2 YSYEKL. This CDR3 has 15 residues. V lost 4 bases, J lost 7 bases, and 17 bases lay in between. CDR3 protein: CASSLTGTPGNEQFF. CDR3 in DNA: TGCGCCAGCAGCCTAACCGGGACCCCAGGAAATGAGCAGTTCTTC.

The rearrangement links TRBV5-1 to TRBJ2-3; TRBD1 matches at 9 bases. V was clipped by 0 bases and J by 2 bases; unmatched bases: 7. The length of the CDR3 is 17 residues. Germline-derived CDR1 and CDR2 are SGHRS and YFSETQ. The CDR3 here is CASSLEQGAINTDTQYF. For the CDR3, the DNA is TGCGCCAGCAGCTTGGAACAGGGGGCGATTAACACAGATACGCAGTATTTT.

The chain uses TRBV14 and TRBJ2-2; possibly TRBD1 for D (6 bases). Deletions cut 4 bases from V and 6 bases from J, with 9 bases between. This CDR3 spans 13 amino acids. CDR1 and CDR2 from the germline V gene are SGHDN and FVKESK. The CDR3 sequence: CASSPGASGELFF. CDR3 nucleotide sequence: TGTGCCAGCAGCCCAGGGGCGTCCGGGGAGCTGTTTTTT.

The chain uses TRBV4-1 and TRBJ2-2, with TRBD2 as a possible D gene (5 bases). Per germline, CDR1 MGHRA and CDR2 YSYEKL. V dropped 4 bases and J dropped 6 bases, with 27 bases sitting between them. This CDR3 spans 19 amino acids. The CDR3: CASSPSRVSRRGSAGELFF. As DNA, the CDR3 is TGCGCCAGCAGCCCGAGTCGGGTTTCCCGCCGAGGGAGCGCCGGGGAGCTGTTTTTT.

The chain recombines TRBV5-1 with TRBJ2-7, with unresolved D. The CDR3 has 16 residues. The germline gives CDR1 SGHRS, CDR2 YFSETQ. The V and J ends lost 2 bases and 2 bases respectively, with 17 bases between them. CDR3 nucleotide sequence: TGCGCCAGCAGCTTAACCGCGGCAGGCCGTACCTACGAGCAGTACTTC. Protein product: CASSLTAAGRTYEQYF.

This chain uses TRBV19 with TRBJ1-1, with D perhaps TRBD1 (6 bases). This CDR3 has 13 residues. CDR1 is LNHDA and CDR2 is SQIVND in the germline V gene (reference sequence). V shed 7 bases and J shed 5 bases, with 14 bases lying between them. The CDR3 loop is CASTSGVWTEAFF. In nucleotides, the CDR3 is TGTGCCAGTACCTCAGGGGTGTGGACTGAAGCTTTCTTT.

The rearrangement joins TRBV7-3 to TRBJ1-1; tentative D call: TRBD1 (6 bases). V was clipped by 5 bases and J by 0 bases, with 16 bases between them. Per germline, CDR1 SGHTA and CDR2 FQGTGA. The CDR3 has 16 amino acids. The CDR3 DNA reads as TGTGCCAGCAGCCCATCGGGGGGCCGGGTGAACACTGAAGCTTTCTTT. Translating gives CASSPSGGRVNTEAFF. Variable domain in full (rest from reference TRBV7-3 and TRBJ1-1): GAGVSQTPSNKVTEKGKYVELRCDPISGHTALYWYRQSLGQGPEFLIYFQGTGAADDSGLPNDRFFAVRPEGSVSTLKIQRTERGDSAVYLCASSPSGGRVNTEAFFGQGTRLTVV.

This clone turned up a few times. V is TRBV27 and J is TRBJ2-2; D gene uncertain. V dropped 3 bases and J dropped 6 bases, with 8 bases sitting between them. Germline values: CDR1 MNHEY, CDR2 SMNVEV (reference sequence). The CDR3 is 13 residues long. The CDR3 DNA sequence: TGTGCCAGCAGTTTCAGAGAACCCGGGGAGCTGTTTTTT. Translation: CASSFREPGELFF.

The chain links TRBV7-2 to TRBJ1-1, with a possible D match to TRBD1 (5 bases). CDR1 and CDR2 from the germline V gene are SGHTA and FQGNSA. Deletions cut 5 bases from V and 1 base from J, with 11 bases between. This CDR3 is built from 14 residues. CDR3 in DNA: TGTGCCAGCAGCCTTGGACACCAGAACACTGAAGCTTTCTTT. Translation: CASSLGHQNTEAFF.